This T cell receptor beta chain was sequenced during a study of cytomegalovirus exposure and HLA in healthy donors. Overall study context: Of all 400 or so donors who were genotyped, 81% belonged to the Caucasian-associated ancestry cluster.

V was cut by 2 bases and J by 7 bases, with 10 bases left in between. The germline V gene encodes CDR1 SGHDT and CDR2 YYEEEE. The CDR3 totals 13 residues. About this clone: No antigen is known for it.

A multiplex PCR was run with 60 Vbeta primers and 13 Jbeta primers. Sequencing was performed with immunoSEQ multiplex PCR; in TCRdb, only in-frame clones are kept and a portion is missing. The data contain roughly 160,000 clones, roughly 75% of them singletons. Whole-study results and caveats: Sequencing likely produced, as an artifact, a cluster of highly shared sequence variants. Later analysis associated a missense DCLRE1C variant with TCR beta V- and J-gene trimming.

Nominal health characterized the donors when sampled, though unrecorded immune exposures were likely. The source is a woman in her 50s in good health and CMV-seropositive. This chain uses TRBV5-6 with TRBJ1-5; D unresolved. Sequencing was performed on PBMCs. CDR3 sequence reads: CASSLTWRQPQHF. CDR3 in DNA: TGTGCCAGCAGCTTAACATGGAGGCAGCCCCAGCATTTT. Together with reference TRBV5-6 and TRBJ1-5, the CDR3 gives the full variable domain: DAGVTQSPTHLIKTRGQQVTLRCSPKSGHDTVSWYQQALGQGPQFIFQYYEEEERQRGNFPDRFSGHQFPNYSSELNVNALLLGDSALYLCASSLTWRQPQHFGDGTRLSIL.